The source of this T cell receptor beta chain is a study of T cells in Graves' hyperthyroidism and ophthalmopathy. This clonotype was seen at least ten times. The investigators amplified TCR beta CDR3 regions from RNA transcripts. Carried out on the TCR CDR3, a first-round RT-PCR used the HTBI primer set. In TCRdb, the multiplex PCR reads were re-called with MiXCR into one record per CDR3 protein. In the table there are roughly 640,000 distinct CDR3 sequences, approximately 16% of which are singletons. CDR1 is SGHRS, CDR2 YFSETQ, per germline. There are 17 residues in the CDR3. V was shortened by 4 bases and J by 0 bases, with 18 bases between the two germline ends.

This chain connects TRBV5-1 to TRBJ2-3; unclear D gene. The clonotype originates from a middle-aged woman with Graves' ophthalmopathy. Sequenced input: blood. The CDR3 DNA sequence: TGCGCCAGCAGCCTCCTCGGTCTGGCCTCCAGCACAGATACGCAGTATTTT. Encoded protein: CASSLLGLASSTDTQYF.